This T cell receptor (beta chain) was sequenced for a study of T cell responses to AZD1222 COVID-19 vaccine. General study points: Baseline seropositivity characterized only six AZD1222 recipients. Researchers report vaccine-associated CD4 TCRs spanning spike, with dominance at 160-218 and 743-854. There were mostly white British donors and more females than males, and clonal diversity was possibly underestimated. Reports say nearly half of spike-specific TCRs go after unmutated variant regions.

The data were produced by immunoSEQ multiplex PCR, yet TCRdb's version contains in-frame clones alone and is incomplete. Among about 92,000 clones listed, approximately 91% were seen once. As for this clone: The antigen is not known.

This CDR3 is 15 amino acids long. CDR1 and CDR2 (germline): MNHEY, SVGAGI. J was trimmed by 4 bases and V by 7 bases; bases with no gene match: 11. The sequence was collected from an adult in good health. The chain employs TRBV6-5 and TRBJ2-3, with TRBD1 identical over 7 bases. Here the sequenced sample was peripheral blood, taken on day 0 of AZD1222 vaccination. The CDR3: CASILQGTLPDTQYF. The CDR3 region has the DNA TGTGCCAGCATCCTACAGGGGACCCTCCCAGATACGCAGTATTTT.